This TCR beta chain emerged from a study of shared clonotypes between healthy human individuals. As for the study in general: Each donor's CD8 memory used one plate, CD8 naive two, each CD4 subset three. Study-level points and caveats: Expectations were that clonotype sharing among donors would be affected by sequencing depth.

An assay was performed, and its level was deep. TCRdb keeps only in-frame clones here, not all; method: immunoSEQ multiplex PCR. Of hundreds of thousands of clones listed, approximately 73% are singletons. Germline V gene lookup returns CDR1 SGHNT and CDR2 YYREEE (reference sequence). This CDR3 region has 14 residues. The V gene lost 4 bases and the J gene lost 0 bases, with 11 bases spanning the gap. In regard to this clone: Its antigen remains unknown.

Recent acute infections and vaccinations were absent in the healthy HIV-negative adult donors. The sample comprised memory CD4+ T cells sorted from blood. Subset: CD45RA-negative fraction. The chain couples TRBV5-4 to TRBJ2-7, with D unresolved. This TCR derives from a woman aged 25 to 39 in good health. The CDR3, as DNA: TGTGCCAGCAGCGTGCTTTCGGCCTCCTACGAGCAGTACTTC. This translates into CASSVLSASYEQYF.